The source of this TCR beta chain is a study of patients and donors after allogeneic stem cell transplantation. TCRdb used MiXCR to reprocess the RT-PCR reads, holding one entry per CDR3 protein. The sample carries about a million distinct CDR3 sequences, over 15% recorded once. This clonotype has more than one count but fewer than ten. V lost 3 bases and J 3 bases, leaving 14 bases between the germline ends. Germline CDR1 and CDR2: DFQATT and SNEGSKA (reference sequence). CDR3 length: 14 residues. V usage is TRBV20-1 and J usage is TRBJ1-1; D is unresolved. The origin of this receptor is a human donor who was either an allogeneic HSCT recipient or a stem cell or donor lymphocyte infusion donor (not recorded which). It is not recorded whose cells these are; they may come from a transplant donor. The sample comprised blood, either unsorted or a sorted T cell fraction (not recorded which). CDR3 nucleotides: TGCAGTGCTAGGTCCGGAAGCGGGGACACTGAAGCTTTCTTT. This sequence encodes CSARSGSGDTEAFF.